A selection of T cell receptor beta chains follows, all from one sample in a study of cytotoxic CD8 clonotypes in ibrutinib-treated CLL. Clones were sequenced by immunoSEQ multiplex PCR, and TCRdb holds only the in-frame ones, with some missing. There are fewer than 25,000 clones in the sample; 65% to 75% occur only once, and around 28% lies in the top ten. Sequenced here: PBMCs, sampled after 24 months of ibrutinib treatment. The receptors originated from a human donor with chronic lymphocytic leukemia. The CDR3 runs from the conserved cysteine through the conserved F or W. Each record gives: J gene, clone size, D gene, V gene, CDR3 protein, CDR3 DNA. The D gene is left open where the match is weak. A clone size is listed for some rows: how often the clone was seen (once, few, many), or a class if it is expanded.

j_gene: TRBJ1-2
abundance: NA
d_gene: TRBD1
v_gene: TRBV5-1
CDR3aa: CASSLHRGGYGYTF
CDR3nt: TGCGCCAGCAGTTTGCACAGGGGGGGCTATGGCTACACCTTC

j_gene: TRBJ2-7
abundance: few
d_gene: TRBD1
v_gene: TRBV19
CDR3aa: CASSHRGYSYEQYF
CDR3nt: TGTGCCAGTAGCCACAGGGGGTACTCCTACGAGCAGTACTTC

j_gene: TRBJ2-7
abundance: NA
d_gene: TRBD1
v_gene: TRBV7-9
CDR3aa: CASSGPTRGLYEQYF
CDR3nt: TGTGCCAGCAGCGGACCTACCAGGGGGCTCTACGAGCAGTACTTC

j_gene: TRBJ2-1
abundance: NA
d_gene: NA
v_gene: TRBV5-6
CDR3aa: CASSLGGYNEQFF
CDR3nt: TGTGCCAGCAGCTTGGGCGGCTACAATGAGCAGTTCTTC

j_gene: TRBJ1-2
abundance: few
d_gene: NA
v_gene: TRBV5-4
CDR3aa: CASSLSRDNGYTF
CDR3nt: TGTGCCAGCAGCTTGAGCAGGGATAATGGCTACACCTTC

j_gene: TRBJ1-3
abundance: NA
d_gene: NA
v_gene: TRBV12-5
CDR3aa: CASSAPGNTIYF
CDR3nt: TGTGCTAGCTCCGCCCCCGGAAACACCATATATTTT

j_gene: TRBJ1-1
abundance: few
d_gene: NA
v_gene: TRBV27
CDR3aa: CASSLKGTGAVPAFF
CDR3nt: TGTGCCAGCAGTTTAAAGGGGACCGGTGCGGTTCCAGCTTTCTTT

j_gene: TRBJ1-2
abundance: NA
d_gene: TRBD1
v_gene: TRBV11-2
CDR3aa: CASSLSAGTGVYGYTF
CDR3nt: TGTGCCAGCAGCTTATCTGCCGGGACAGGGGTGTATGGCTACACCTTC

j_gene: TRBJ1-2
abundance: few
d_gene: NA
v_gene: TRBV5-5
CDR3aa: CASSLAQSPGGYTF
CDR3nt: TGTGCCAGCAGCTTGGCCCAATCCCCAGGTGGCTACACCTTC

j_gene: TRBJ1-2
abundance: medium-sized
d_gene: NA
v_gene: TRBV5-5
CDR3aa: CASSLDGTGGYTF
CDR3nt: TGTGCCAGCAGCTTGGACGGGACGGGCGGCTACACCTTC

j_gene: TRBJ1-4
abundance: NA
d_gene: NA
v_gene: TRBV5-1
CDR3aa: CASSQAGSGGEKLFF
CDR3nt: TGCGCCAGCAGCCAAGCAGGGTCCGGTGGGGAAAAACTGTTTTTT

j_gene: TRBJ2-7
abundance: NA
d_gene: TRBD2
v_gene: TRBV10-2
CDR3aa: CASSERTSGFDEQYF
CDR3nt: TGCGCCAGCAGTGAGCGGACTAGTGGATTCGACGAGCAGTACTTC

j_gene: TRBJ2-5
abundance: NA
d_gene: NA
v_gene: TRBV27
CDR3aa: CASSLSGRDQETQYF
CDR3nt: TGTGCCAGCAGTTTATCGGGTAGGGACCAAGAGACCCAGTACTTC

j_gene: TRBJ1-4
abundance: NA
d_gene: TRBD1
v_gene: TRBV6-1
CDR3aa: CASSGLTGGYEKLFF
CDR3nt: TGTGCCAGCAGTGGTTTGACAGGGGGGTATGAAAAACTGTTTTTT

j_gene: TRBJ2-1
abundance: NA
d_gene: NA
v_gene: TRBV11-3
CDR3aa: CASSVDGRNYNEQFF
CDR3nt: TGTGCCAGCAGCGTGGACGGAAGAAATTACAATGAGCAGTTCTTC

j_gene: TRBJ1-1
abundance: NA
d_gene: NA
v_gene: TRBV19
CDR3aa: CASSIGAAVNTEAFF
CDR3nt: TGTGCCAGTAGTATAGGGGCGGCCGTGAACACTGAAGCTTTCTTT

j_gene: TRBJ2-3
abundance: NA
d_gene: NA
v_gene: TRBV11-2
CDR3aa: CASSSLIAESQYF
CDR3nt: TGTGCCAGCAGCTCCCTTATAGCAGAATCGCAGTATTTT

j_gene: TRBJ2-5
abundance: NA
d_gene: NA
v_gene: TRBV5-1
CDR3aa: CASSSTHGTNQETQYF
CDR3nt: TGCGCCAGCAGCTCCACCCACGGGACAAACCAAGAGACCCAGTACTTC

j_gene: TRBJ2-5
abundance: few
d_gene: NA
v_gene: TRBV4-2
CDR3aa: CASSQEGGALARETQYF
CDR3nt: TGTGCCAGCAGCCAAGAAGGAGGTGCCTTGGCCCGAGAGACCCAGTACTTC

j_gene: TRBJ2-2
abundance: NA
d_gene: TRBD2
v_gene: TRBV11-1
CDR3aa: CASSVGLAGPGELFF
CDR3nt: TGTGCCAGCAGCGTGGGACTAGCGGGACCCGGGGAGCTGTTTTTT

j_gene: TRBJ1-3
abundance: NA
d_gene: NA
v_gene: TRBV7-9
CDR3aa: CASTKSPLSPGNTIYF
CDR3nt: TGTGCCAGCACCAAATCCCCCCTTTCCCCTGGAAACACCATATATTTT

j_gene: TRBJ2-1
abundance: NA
d_gene: NA
v_gene: TRBV4-1
CDR3aa: CASSPLLAGANEQFF
CDR3nt: TGCGCCAGCAGCCCCTTGCTGGCGGGGGCGAATGAGCAGTTCTTC

j_gene: TRBJ2-7
abundance: NA
d_gene: TRBD1
v_gene: TRBV7-9
CDR3aa: CASRPPGQGFGEQYF
CDR3nt: TGTGCCAGCAGACCGCCGGGACAGGGTTTCGGCGAGCAGTACTTC

j_gene: TRBJ1-4
abundance: NA
d_gene: NA
v_gene: TRBV29-1
CDR3aa: CSVGIQGVGKLFF
CDR3nt: TGCAGCGTTGGTATCCAGGGTGTCGGAAAACTGTTTTTT

j_gene: TRBJ2-7
abundance: NA
d_gene: NA
v_gene: TRBV5-1
CDR3aa: CASRRDGDYEQYF
CDR3nt: TGCGCCAGCAGGCGGGACGGAGACTACGAGCAGTACTTC

j_gene: TRBJ2-7
abundance: NA
d_gene: TRBD1
v_gene: TRBV5-1
CDR3aa: CASSPRAGGAYEQYF
CDR3nt: TGCGCCAGCAGCCCCCGGGCAGGGGGCGCGTACGAGCAGTACTTC

j_gene: TRBJ1-2
abundance: NA
d_gene: TRBD1
v_gene: TRBV11-2
CDR3aa: CASSLGQGLRVGYTF
CDR3nt: TGTGCCAGCAGCTTAGGACAGGGATTAAGGGTTGGCTACACCTTC

j_gene: TRBJ2-7
abundance: NA
d_gene: TRBD1
v_gene: TRBV5-6
CDR3aa: CASSPGQGSYEQYF
CDR3nt: TGTGCCAGCAGCCCGGGACAGGGCTCCTACGAGCAGTACTTC

j_gene: TRBJ1-1
abundance: NA
d_gene: NA
v_gene: TRBV19
CDR3aa: CASSIDLGTEAFF
CDR3nt: TGTGCCAGTAGTATAGATCTTGGCACTGAAGCTTTCTTT

j_gene: TRBJ2-5
abundance: once
d_gene: NA
v_gene: TRBV5-4
CDR3aa: CASSLPADGETQYF
CDR3nt: TGTGCCAGCAGCTTGCCGGCTGACGGCGAGACCCAGTACTTC

j_gene: TRBJ2-5
abundance: NA
d_gene: NA
v_gene: TRBV29-1
CDR3aa: CSVTLWAKETQYF
CDR3nt: TGCAGCGTCACCTTATGGGCAAAAGAGACCCAGTACTTC

j_gene: TRBJ2-7
abundance: NA
d_gene: NA
v_gene: TRBV7-8
CDR3aa: CASSSRSANSYEQYF
CDR3nt: TGTGCCAGCAGCTCGCGTAGTGCCAATTCCTACGAGCAGTACTTC

j_gene: TRBJ2-1
abundance: once
d_gene: TRBD2
v_gene: TRBV4-1
CDR3aa: CASSPSGGTYNEQFF
CDR3nt: TGCGCCAGCAGTCCTAGCGGGGGAACCTACAATGAGCAGTTCTTC

j_gene: TRBJ2-7
abundance: NA
d_gene: NA
v_gene: TRBV5-1
CDR3aa: CASSLVGHRTITYEQYF
CDR3nt: TGCGCCAGCAGCTTGGTCGGACACAGAACCATTACCTACGAGCAGTACTTC

j_gene: TRBJ1-3
abundance: NA
d_gene: TRBD1
v_gene: TRBV9
CDR3aa: CASSVLDRAAGNTIYF
CDR3nt: TGTGCCAGCAGCGTCCTGGACAGGGCAGCAGGAAACACCATATATTTT

j_gene: TRBJ2-2
abundance: NA
d_gene: NA
v_gene: TRBV25-1
CDR3aa: CASSELSSVSGELFF
CDR3nt: TGTGCCAGCAGTGAATTAAGTAGCGTGTCCGGGGAGCTGTTTTTT

j_gene: TRBJ1-1
abundance: few
d_gene: NA
v_gene: TRBV4-1
CDR3aa: CASSQDEQVYTEAFF
CDR3nt: TGCGCCAGCAGCCAAGATGAGCAGGTGTACACTGAAGCTTTCTTT

j_gene: TRBJ1-2
abundance: NA
d_gene: NA
v_gene: TRBV5-4
CDR3aa: CASSLGKGSHTF
CDR3nt: TGTGCCAGCAGCTTGGGTAAGGGGTCGCACACCTTC

j_gene: TRBJ1-2
abundance: NA
d_gene: NA
v_gene: TRBV19
CDR3aa: CASSLSAYGSNYGYTF
CDR3nt: TGTGCCAGTAGCTTGTCAGCATACGGTTCTAACTATGGCTACACCTTC

j_gene: TRBJ1-2
abundance: NA
d_gene: NA
v_gene: TRBV18
CDR3aa: CASTGTYSTNYGYTF
CDR3nt: TGTGCCAGCACCGGAACCTATTCAACAAACTATGGCTACACCTTC

j_gene: TRBJ1-2
abundance: NA
d_gene: NA
v_gene: TRBV18
CDR3aa: CASSPIRQIVLNYGYTF
CDR3nt: TGTGCCAGCTCACCTATTAGACAGATAGTGCTTAACTATGGCTACACCTTC

j_gene: TRBJ1-5
abundance: NA
d_gene: TRBD1
v_gene: TRBV18
CDR3aa: CASSRTGQGGQPQHF
CDR3nt: TGTGCCAGCTCACGTACGGGACAGGGCGGTCAGCCCCAGCATTTT

j_gene: TRBJ2-7
abundance: NA
d_gene: NA
v_gene: TRBV14
CDR3aa: CASSPTVSYEQYF
CDR3nt: TGTGCCAGCAGCCCCACAGTCTCCTACGAGCAGTACTTC

j_gene: TRBJ2-1
abundance: NA
d_gene: TRBD2
v_gene: TRBV11-2
CDR3aa: CASSLSDSGGNEQFF
CDR3nt: TGTGCCAGCAGCTTAAGTGATTCGGGGGGGAATGAGCAGTTCTTC

j_gene: TRBJ1-2
abundance: NA
d_gene: NA
v_gene: TRBV5-4
CDR3aa: CASSLDTSNYGYTF
CDR3nt: TGTGCCAGCAGCTTGGACACGTCAAACTATGGCTACACCTTC

j_gene: TRBJ2-2
abundance: NA
d_gene: NA
v_gene: TRBV6-4
CDR3aa: CASSESSENTGELFF
CDR3nt: TGTGCCAGCAGTGAGTCGAGTGAAAACACCGGGGAGCTGTTTTTT

j_gene: TRBJ2-2
abundance: NA
d_gene: TRBD2
v_gene: TRBV7-6
CDR3aa: CASSLALAGDTGELFF
CDR3nt: TGTGCCAGCAGCTTAGCACTAGCGGGGGACACCGGGGAGCTGTTTTTT

j_gene: TRBJ1-1
abundance: NA
d_gene: TRBD1
v_gene: TRBV5-1
CDR3aa: CASSPGTGEKAEAFF
CDR3nt: TGCGCCAGCAGCCCTGGGACAGGGGAGAAGGCTGAAGCTTTCTTT

j_gene: TRBJ2-5
abundance: NA
d_gene: TRBD1
v_gene: TRBV11-3
CDR3aa: CASSTTGETQYF
CDR3nt: TGTGCCAGCAGCACGACAGGGGAGACCCAGTACTTC

j_gene: TRBJ2-1
abundance: few
d_gene: TRBD1
v_gene: TRBV5-4
CDR3aa: CASSSGTGGYNEQFF
CDR3nt: TGTGCCAGCAGCTCCGGGACAGGGGGCTACAATGAGCAGTTCTTC

j_gene: TRBJ1-4
abundance: few
d_gene: NA
v_gene: TRBV7-9
CDR3aa: CASSLGGLNEKLFF
CDR3nt: TGTGCCAGCAGCTTAGGAGGGTTGAATGAAAAACTGTTTTTT

j_gene: TRBJ1-2
abundance: few
d_gene: NA
v_gene: TRBV18
CDR3aa: CASSPPGPPANYGYTF
CDR3nt: TGTGCCAGCTCACCACCAGGCCCACCCGCTAACTATGGCTACACCTTC

j_gene: TRBJ1-4
abundance: NA
d_gene: NA
v_gene: TRBV19
CDR3aa: CASSMFGQPTNEKLFF
CDR3nt: TGTGCCAGTAGTATGTTTGGACAGCCAACTAATGAAAAACTGTTTTTT